One sample yielded the 30 T cell receptor beta chains listed below, sequenced in a study of shared clonotypes between healthy human individuals. The naive CD8 fraction comprised CD45RO-negative cells positively selected for CCR7 and excluded terminally differentiated effector memory CD45RA+ cells. Data came from immunoSEQ multiplex PCR; TCRdb stores just in-frame clones and leaves some out. This sample carries about 2 million clones, around 96% of them seen once, and the ten largest clones take about 1.1%. Sequenced sample: naive CD8+ T cells sorted from blood. These TCRs come from a man younger than 35 in good health.

The count of this clone is one. The V gene is TRBV7-6, the J gene TRBJ2-5, with a possible D match to TRBD2 (5 bases). Trimming cost V 1 base and J 5 bases, with 11 bases left between them. The V gene's germline CDR1 is SGHVS and CDR2 FNYEAQ. The CDR3 spans 14 residues. The CDR3 region has the DNA TGTGCCAGCAGCTTAGAGGCGCTAGCTGAGACCCAGTACTTC. Translated, it gives CASSLEALAETQYF.

Comments on this clone: Other DNA sequences in this sample translate to the same CDR3. V is TRBV10-2 and J is TRBJ2-2, with 9 positions matching TRBD2. Germline assignment: CDR1 WSHSY and CDR2 SAAADI. The CDR3 runs to 15 residues. With V trimmed by 3 bases and J by 5 bases, 4 bases remained unmatched. The CDR3: CASSEAGGRTGELFF. For the CDR3, the DNA is TGCGCCAGCAGTGAAGCGGGAGGTAGAACCGGGGAGCTGTTTTTT.

This chain uses TRBV2 with TRBJ1-3, with D tentatively TRBD1 (6 bases). Germline V CDR1 and CDR2: SNHLY, FYNNEI. The CDR3 is made up of 16 amino acids. Deletions cut 3 bases from V and 3 bases from J, with 15 bases between. Here the CDR3 reads CASSEAGEGIGNTIYF. The CDR3 coding sequence is TGTGCCAGCAGTGAGGCAGGGGAGGGCATTGGAAACACCATATATTTT.

The rearrangement links TRBV28 to TRBJ1-2; TRBD1 agrees at 9 bases. The trim removed 5 bases at V and 8 bases at J, leaving 12 bases unmatched. Germline V gene sequence: CDR1 MDHEN, CDR2 SYDVKM. CDR3 length equals 15 residues. The CDR3 loop reads CASSTIPGTGRGYTF. The CDR3 region has the DNA TGTGCCAGCAGTACGATACCCGGGACAGGGAGAGGCTACACCTTC.

The V and J genes are TRBV27 and TRBJ2-7; D unclear. The CDR3 totals 15 residues. Trimming removed 6 bases at V and 2 bases at J, with 17 bases between. Germline CDR1 is MNHEY and CDR2 is SMNVEV (reference sequence). The CDR3 sequence: CASSPTPDHTYEQYF. CDR3 bases: TGTGCCAGCAGCCCTACACCAGATCACACCTACGAGCAGTACTTC.

Points on this clone: Other DNA sequences in the same sample also yield this CDR3. The chain employs TRBV28 and TRBJ1-3; D unclear. V was clipped by 5 bases and J by 4 bases, with 12 bases between them. The germline gives CDR1 MDHEN, CDR2 SYDVKM. The CDR3 sequence is 14 residues long. CDR3 nucleotides: TGTGCCAGCAGTCAGACGGGCACAGGAAACACCATATATTTT. Protein: CASSQTGTGNTIYF.

The gene calls are TRBV2 and TRBJ1-6, with 9 nucleotides matching TRBD1. Germline CDR1 and CDR2: SNHLY and FYNNEI. J gave up 9 bases and V 0 bases, and 6 bases lay outside the gene matches. The CDR3 is 16 amino acids. As DNA, the CDR3 is TGTGCCAGCAGTGAAGCGCTGGGGACAGGGCTTTCACCCCTCCACTTT. Protein product: CASSEALGTGLSPLHF.

V is TRBV7-6 and J is TRBJ2-2, with D unresolved. The CDR3 consists of 14 residues. V lost 1 base to trimming and J lost 6 bases, with 9 bases between them. The germline gives CDR1 SGHVS, CDR2 FNYEAQ. As DNA, the CDR3 is TGTGCCAGCAGCTTAGAAATAGCCCCCGGGGAGCTGTTTTTT. It specifies CASSLEIAPGELFF.

On this clone: Additional DNA sequences in this sample encode the identical CDR3. V usage is TRBV5-4 and J usage is TRBJ2-7, with 9 positions matching TRBD2. Germline lookup yields CDR1 SGHNT and CDR2 YYREEE (reference sequence). The V gene end was trimmed by 0 bases and the J gene end by 1 base; junction bases not matched to a gene: 5. The CDR3 runs 16 residues. CDR3 bases: TGTGCCAGCAGCTTGGCCGGAGCGGGAGGATCCTACGAGCAGTACTTC. Its translation: CASSLAGAGGSYEQYF.

The V and J genes are TRBV7-9 and TRBJ1-4, with D perhaps TRBD1 (5 bases). CDR1 SEHNR and CDR2 FQNEAQ come from the germline V gene (reference sequence). This CDR3 region has 14 residues. Trimming pared 6 bases from V and 4 bases from J, leaving 12 bases between. CDR3 nucleotide sequence: TGTGCCAGCAGTAGGGGCCCGGGTAATGAAAAACTGTTTTTT. The encoded protein is CASSRGPGNEKLFF.

This rearrangement joins TRBV4-1 to TRBJ1-3, with TRBD1 matching 10 bases. J lost 0 bases, V lost 3 bases, and 8 bases had no gene match. The CDR3 contains 18 residues. The germline CDR1 and CDR2 sequences are MGHRA and YSYEKL. The chain's CDR3 is CASSQWTGGVNSGNTIYF. The CDR3 nucleotides read TGCGCCAGCAGCCAGTGGACAGGGGGGGTCAACTCTGGAAACACCATATATTTT.

The V call is TRBV29-1, the J call TRBJ2-7; 7 positions match TRBD1. V gave up 3 bases and J gave up 2 bases; unmatched junction bases: 7. This CDR3 region has 14 residues. CDR1 and CDR2 (germline): SQVTM, ANQGSEA. In nucleotides, the CDR3 is TGCAGCGTTGACACAGGGGCCGGAACCTACGAGCAGTACTTC. Translation gives CSVDTGAGTYEQYF.

This chain's CDR3 is CASSFPTGTGLYEQYF. Here the CDR3 DNA reads TGTGCCAGCAGTTTCCCTACCGGGACAGGGCTATACGAGCAGTACTTC. This chain links TRBV28 with TRBJ2-7; TRBD1 matches at 9 bases. Germline values: CDR1 MDHEN, CDR2 SYDVKM. The CDR3 runs 16 residues. Trimming removed 3 bases from V and 4 bases from J; junction bases left unmatched: 10.

This clone was detected only once. V gene TRBV4-1 combines with J gene TRBJ2-7, with D unresolved. V dropped 0 bases and J dropped 6 bases, with 12 bases sitting between them. CDR1 and CDR2 from the germline V gene are MGHRA and YSYEKL. This CDR3 is built from 14 residues. The CDR3 DNA sequence: TGCGCCAGCAGCCAAGATAGTGGACGAGGCGAGCAGTACTTC. Its translation: CASSQDSGRGEQYF.

The chain recombines TRBV9 with TRBJ1-1; D unresolved. V lost 0 bases and J 1 base, leaving 7 bases between the germline ends. Per germline, CDR1 SGDLS and CDR2 YYNGEE. CDR3 length: 14 residues. The CDR3 sequence: CASSVVVGNTEAFF. The CDR3 region has the DNA TGTGCCAGCAGCGTAGTAGTGGGGAACACTGAAGCTTTCTTT.

This clone was recorded only once. The J gene is TRBJ1-2, the V gene TRBV27; D may be TRBD1 (6 bases). CDR1 and CDR2 from the germline V gene are MNHEY and SMNVEV (reference sequence). Trimming took off 4 bases at V and 4 bases at J, with 13 bases between the two ends. The CDR3 totals 14 residues. The CDR3 region has the DNA TGTGCCAGCAGTTCACAGGGACGGAGCTATGGCTACACCTTC. Its protein product is CASSSQGRSYGYTF.

This clone was seen only a few times. Other DNA sequences in this specimen translate into the identical CDR3. The CDR3 DNA follows: TGTGCCAGCAGTTCGGGACTAGCCTACGAGCAGTACTTC. Its translation is CASSSGLAYEQYF. The chain has TRBV27 and TRBJ2-7; the match to TRBD2 covers 8 bases. The CDR3 contains 13 residues. Germline-derived CDR1 and CDR2 are MNHEY and SMNVEV (reference sequence). Trimming took 4 bases from V and 2 from J; bases not matched to a gene: 1.

The chain joins TRBV7-9 to TRBJ1-6; D possibly corresponds to TRBD1 (6 bases). Trimming took off 6 bases at V and 10 bases at J, with 16 bases between the two ends. Per the germline V gene, CDR1 is SEHNR and CDR2 is FQNEAQ (reference sequence). The CDR3 runs to 14 residues. The chain's CDR3 is CASSGRAGESPLHF. The CDR3 coding sequence is TGTGCCAGCAGTGGTCGGGCAGGGGAGTCACCCCTCCACTTT.

The genes are TRBV10-2 and TRBJ1-2; TRBD1 matches 8 bases. Unmatched junction bases numbered 10, after V lost 9 bases and J lost 4 bases. CDR3 length: 14 residues. The germline V gene encodes CDR1 WSHSY and CDR2 SAAADI. Here the CDR3 DNA reads TGCGCCAGTCACCCCGGGACAGGCCTCTATGGCTACACCTTC. It yields the protein CASHPGTGLYGYTF.

About this clone: The same CDR3 arises from other DNA sequences in this sample as well. This chain uses TRBV2 with TRBJ2-7; no reliable D call. CDR1 is SNHLY and CDR2 is FYNNEI in the germline V gene. V lost 1 base and J lost 3, with 10 bases in between. This CDR3 spans 14 amino acids. CDR3 amino acids: CASSEEGSFYEQYF. The CDR3, as DNA: TGTGCCAGCAGTGAAGAAGGCAGTTTCTACGAGCAGTACTTC. Complete variable domain (other parts from reference TRBV2 and TRBJ2-7): EPEVTQTPSHQVTQMGQEVILRCVPISNHLYFYWYRQILGQKVEFLVSFYNNEISEKSEIFDDQFSVERPDGSNFTLKIRSTKLEDSAMYFCASSEEGSFYEQYFGPGTRLTVT.

The V gene is TRBV5-1, the J gene TRBJ2-3; D is undetermined. V was clipped by 0 bases and J by 0 bases, with 8 bases between them. The CDR3 has 15 residues. Per germline, CDR1 SGHRS and CDR2 YFSETQ. The CDR3 sequence: CASSLVPASTDTQYF. The CDR3 DNA sequence: TGCGCCAGCAGCTTGGTGCCGGCTAGCACAGATACGCAGTATTTT.

The gene calls are TRBV9 and TRBJ1-1, with 7 positions matching TRBD1. This CDR3 contains 14 residues. Germline lookup yields CDR1 SGDLS and CDR2 YYNGEE. The trim removed 0 bases at V and 7 bases at J, leaving 6 bases unmatched. DNA for the CDR3: TGTGCCAGCAGCGTAGGACAGGGTAGTATTGAAGCTTTCTTT. It translates to CASSVGQGSIEAFF.

This clone was seen once. The V gene is TRBV7-8, the J gene TRBJ2-7; tentatively, D is TRBD1 or TRBD2 (5 bases each). The CDR3 is 15 residues long. The V and J ends lost 6 bases and 3 bases respectively, with 18 bases between them. Germline CDR1 is SGHVS and CDR2 is FQNEAQ. The CDR3 nucleotides read TGTGCCAGCAGGTTCAGGGAAGAGGGTTTCTACGAGCAGTACTTC. Its protein product is CASRFREEGFYEQYF.

CDR3 in DNA: TGTGCCAGCAGTGGGGTGTGGACAGGGGTTTACGGCACTGAAGCTTTCTTT. It codes for CASSGVWTGVYGTEAFF. The chain carries TRBV2 and TRBJ1-1; 9 bases align to TRBD1. The CDR3 has 17 residues. In germline, CDR1 is SNHLY, CDR2 FYNNEI. With V trimmed by 4 bases and J by 4 bases, 13 bases remained unmatched.

Turning to this clone: Distinct nucleotide sequences in the sample also encode this CDR3. The chain joins TRBV27 to TRBJ1-5, with D tentatively TRBD1 (6 bases). This CDR3 comprises 15 residues. Germline CDR1 and CDR2: MNHEY and SMNVEV (reference sequence). The V and J ends lost 2 bases and 4 bases respectively, with 12 bases between them. CDR3 sequence: CASSLVGGSNQPQHF. CDR3 DNA: TGTGCCAGCAGTTTAGTAGGGGGTTCAAATCAGCCCCAGCATTTT.

This clone occurred a few times. The chain couples TRBV7-8 to TRBJ2-7, with unresolved D. V was shortened by 5 bases and J by 3 bases, with 14 bases between the two germline ends. Germline V CDR1 and CDR2: SGHVS, FQNEAQ. This CDR3 has 14 residues. CDR3: CASSLARNSYEQYF. CDR3 nucleotide sequence: TGTGCCAGCAGCCTTGCCAGGAATAGCTACGAGCAGTACTTC. The complete variable domain, with remaining parts taken from reference TRBV7-8 and TRBJ2-7, reads GAGVSQSPRYKVAKRGQDVALRCDPISGHVSLFWYQQALGQGPEFLTYFQNEAQLDKSGLPSDRFFAERPEGSVSTLKIQRTQQEDSAVYLCASSLARNSYEQYFGPGTRLTVT.

The chain uses TRBV28 and TRBJ1-4, with a possible D match to TRBD1 (5 bases). Looked up from germline, CDR1 is MDHEN and CDR2 is SYDVKM. This CDR3 comprises 16 residues. V was pared by 6 bases and J by 5 bases, with 19 bases between. The DNA for the CDR3 is TGTGCCAGCAGAATGGCGTGGGGGGAGGGGAATGAAAAACTGTTTTTT. Amino acids: CASRMAWGEGNEKLFF.

The chain links TRBV7-6 to TRBJ2-7; D remains unclear. Looked up from germline, CDR1 is SGHVS and CDR2 is FNYEAQ. This CDR3 has 13 amino acids. Trimming shortened V by 5 bases and J by 3 bases, and 11 bases separated the two germline ends. For the CDR3, the DNA is TGTGCCAGCAGCCCCGCCGGGCGCTACGAGCAGTACTTC. Its translation is CASSPAGRYEQYF.

The chain carries TRBV27 and TRBJ2-5; 9 bases line up with TRBD2. The CDR3 runs 16 residues. Germline loops: CDR1 MNHEY, CDR2 SMNVEV (reference sequence). Unmatched junction bases numbered 5, after V lost 1 base and J lost 2 bases. CDR3 residues: CASSLYPSGEQETQYF. The CDR3 bases are TGTGCCAGCAGTTTATACCCTAGCGGGGAGCAAGAGACCCAGTACTTC.

The rearrangement joins TRBV6-5 to TRBJ2-1, with 9 bases lining up with TRBD2. Losses at the gene ends were 0 bases for V and 8 bases for J; bases not matched to a gene: 8. This CDR3 contains 16 residues. CDR1 and CDR2 (germline): MNHEY, SVGAGI. The CDR3 region has the DNA TGTGCCAGCAGTTACTCGCTCATTAGCGGGAGTGATGAGCAGTTCTTC. It is translated as CASSYSLISGSDEQFF.